The sequence of this T cell receptor (beta chain) was determined in a study of blood T cell repertoires in COVID-19. About the research overall: Both acute and convalescent COVID-19 samples were obtained from the United States, Italy and Spain.

V was pared by 3 bases and J by 6 bases, with 4 bases of the junction left unmatched. This CDR3 contains 15 residues. The germline V gene has CDR1 LNHDA and CDR2 SQIVND (reference sequence). The sample holds one count of this clone. Produced via immunoSEQ multiplex PCR; TCRdb's table is partial and in-frame only. The data hold approximately 82,000 clones, with over 70% observed a single time. The sample comprised peripheral blood. This receptor was identified in a woman aged 55-70 years with acute or convalescent COVID-19. The chain carries TRBV19 and TRBJ2-1; 11 bases map to TRBD2. The CDR3 reads CASSIGTSGINEQFF. CDR3 nucleotides: TGTGCCAGTAGTATCGGGACTAGCGGTATCAATGAGCAGTTCTTC.